One sample yielded the 18 T cell receptor beta chains listed below, sequenced in a study of blood T cell repertoires in COVID-19. Only in-frame clones appear in the TCRdb table, and some are missing; sequencing was by immunoSEQ multiplex PCR. The profile shows hundreds of thousands of clones, 83% of them singletons. Specimen: peripheral blood. These receptors all stem from a woman aged 40 to 49 with active or convalescent COVID-19.

V and J are TRBV6-1 and TRBJ1-5; no definite D call. In germline, CDR1 is MNHNS, CDR2 SASEGT. Trimming removed 2 bases at V and 12 bases at J, with 11 bases between. CDR3 length equals 12 residues. The CDR3 coding sequence is TGTGCCAGCAGTGAACTCACGGGGTTCCAGCATTTT. It translates to CASSELTGFQHF.

The V gene is TRBV6-1, the J gene TRBJ1-2; 8 bases match TRBD1. This CDR3 is 13 amino acids long. The J segment lost 2 bases and the V segment lost 7 bases, leaving 3 bases of the junction unmatched. Looked up from germline, CDR1 is MNHNS and CDR2 is SASEGT. The CDR3 DNA reads as TGTGCCAGCACAGGGGACAGGAACTATGGCTACACCTTC. Protein sequence: CASTGDRNYGYTF.

The rearrangement joins TRBV7-9 to TRBJ1-6; D is uncertain. CDR1 and CDR2 (germline): SEHNR, FQNEAQ (reference sequence). With 7 bases removed from V and 9 bases from J, the gap between germline ends came to 13 bases. CDR3 length equals 13 residues. CDR3 sequence (DNA): TGTGCCAGCACCCTATTAGATGGTTCACCCCTCCACTTT. Protein sequence: CASTLLDGSPLHF.

The gene calls are TRBV5-1 and TRBJ2-7; TRBD1 aligns across 12 bases. With V trimmed by 7 bases and J by 0 bases, 2 bases remained unmatched. Germline CDR1 reads SGHRS; CDR2 reads YFSETQ. The CDR3 has 14 amino acids. CDR3 protein: CASGTGGFSYEQYF. The CDR3 nucleotides read TGCGCCAGCGGGACAGGGGGCTTCTCCTACGAGCAGTACTTC.

The chain employs TRBV7-9 and TRBJ2-7; 10 positions match TRBD1. V shed 6 bases and J 5 bases; nucleotides not matched to a gene: 10. The CDR3 runs to 15 residues. Germline CDR1 reads SEHNR; CDR2 reads FQNEAQ (reference sequence). The CDR3 sequence is CASRGLGQGIHEQYF. CDR3 nucleotides: TGTGCCAGCAGAGGGTTGGGACAGGGGATCCACGAGCAGTACTTC.

The V and J genes are TRBV19 and TRBJ1-2, with D possibly being TRBD1 (5 bases). V dropped 7 bases and J dropped 0 bases, with 15 bases sitting between them. From germline, CDR1 is LNHDA and CDR2 SQIVND (reference sequence). CDR3 length: 15 amino acids. DNA of the CDR3: TGTGCCAGTATGGAACAGGCTTTATCTAACTATGGCTACACCTTC. Protein sequence: CASMEQALSNYGYTF.

The V gene is TRBV9, the J gene TRBJ1-2; TRBD1 matches at 9 bases. Germline V CDR1 and CDR2: SGDLS, YYNGEE. V lost 4 bases, J lost 2 bases, and 6 bases stayed unmatched. The CDR3 has 15 amino acids. The CDR3 is CASSPRTGDNYGYTF. CDR3 in DNA: TGTGCCAGCAGCCCGCGGACAGGGGACAACTATGGCTACACCTTC.

V usage is TRBV4-2 and J usage is TRBJ1-4; 9 positions match TRBD1. Trimming took 4 bases from V and 5 from J; bases not matched to a gene: 2. There are 14 residues in the CDR3. CDR1 and CDR2 from the germline V gene are LGHNA and YNFKEQ. CDR3 amino acids: CASSPGTGNEKLFF. The DNA of the CDR3 is TGTGCCAGCAGCCCAGGGACAGGGAATGAAAAACTGTTTTTT.

V gene TRBV10-3 combines with J gene TRBJ2-5, with a tentative D call TRBD2 (5 bases). CDR1 ENHRY and CDR2 SYGVKD come from the germline V gene. CDR3 length equals 12 residues. V lost 4 bases and J 2 bases, leaving 5 bases between the germline ends. CDR3 DNA sequence: TGTGCCATCAGTGCGGGACAAGAGACCCAGTACTTC. Protein product: CAISAGQETQYF.

The sample holds one count of this clone. The rearrangement uses TRBV4-3 and TRBJ1-2; perhaps TRBD1 as D (5 bases). Trimming pared 0 bases from V and 3 bases from J, leaving 11 bases between. The germline CDR1 and CDR2 sequences are LGHNA and YSLEER. The CDR3 runs 15 residues. The CDR3 protein is CASSQDQSRDYGYTF. The CDR3 nucleotides are TGCGCCAGCAGCCAAGATCAGAGCAGGGACTATGGCTACACCTTC.

This clone was observed a few times. The J gene is TRBJ1-2, the V gene TRBV10-3; D perhaps matches TRBD1 (5 bases). The CDR3 sequence is 13 residues long. Looked up from germline, CDR1 is ENHRY and CDR2 is SYGVKD. Trimming took off 7 bases at V and 0 bases at J, with 9 bases between the two ends. CDR3 region: CAITGGANYGYTF. The DNA for the CDR3 is TGTGCCATCACGGGGGGGGCTAACTATGGCTACACCTTC.

The chain is built from TRBV5-1 and TRBJ2-3; D remains unclear. This CDR3 has 12 amino acids. Trimming stripped 4 bases from V and 1 base from J, with 4 bases between. Per the germline V gene, CDR1 is SGHRS and CDR2 is YFSETQ. DNA of the CDR3: TGCGCCAGCAGCCCCGGCACAGATACGCAGTATTTT. Its translation: CASSPGTDTQYF.

This rearrangement joins TRBV10-1 to TRBJ2-5; weak D call: TRBD1 (5 bases). Germline V gene sequence: CDR1 WNHNN, CDR2 SYGVQD (reference sequence). There are 15 residues in the CDR3. Deletions cut 3 bases from V and 1 base from J, with 12 bases between. The DNA of the CDR3 is TGCGCCAGCAGTGACAGGGCAAACCGCCAAGAGACCCAGTACTTC. This encodes CASSDRANRQETQYF.

The chain is built from TRBV11-2 and TRBJ2-1; 8 bases match TRBD1. Losses at the gene ends were 4 bases for V and 6 bases for J; bases not matched to a gene: 8. The CDR3 covers 15 residues. Germline-derived CDR1 and CDR2 are SGHAT and FQNNGV. CDR3 coding DNA: TGTGCCAGCAGCTCAGCGAGAACAGGGGGCAATGAGCAGTTCTTC. It translates to CASSSARTGGNEQFF.

V gene TRBV6-6 combines with J gene TRBJ1-4; D is perhaps TRBD1 (6 bases). Germline CDR1 MNHNY, CDR2 SVGAGI (reference sequence). With 5 bases removed from V and 12 bases from J, the gap between germline ends came to 19 bases. CDR3 length: 14 residues. Written as DNA, the CDR3 is TGTGCCAGCAGTGACGCCGGGGGGCTTGGGGAACTGTTTTTT. Encoded protein: CASSDAGGLGELFF.

The rearrangement uses TRBV9 and TRBJ2-7; the D gene is possibly TRBD1 (5 bases). V lost 2 bases and J lost 5, with 11 bases in between. CDR1 is SGDLS, CDR2 YYNGEE, per germline. This CDR3 has 13 residues. The CDR3: CASSVQQGHEQYF. The DNA for the CDR3 is TGTGCCAGCAGCGTTCAGCAGGGCCACGAGCAGTACTTC. The full variable domain, in which reference TRBV9 and TRBJ2-7 provide the parts outside the CDR3, is DSGVTQTPKHLITATGQRVTLRCSPRSGDLSVYWYQQSLDQGLQFLIQYYNGEERAKGNILERFSAQQFPDLHSELNLSSLELGDSALYFCASSVQQGHEQYFGPGTRLTVT.

The chain carries TRBV5-1 and TRBJ1-5; tentative D call: TRBD1 (6 bases). This CDR3 is built from 18 residues. CDR1 and CDR2 (germline): SGHRS, YFSETQ. V lost 5 bases to trimming and J lost 5 bases, with 26 bases between them. CDR3 DNA sequence: TGCGCCAGCAGTCTAAGGGGGACGACAGGCAGAAAATATCAGCCCCAGCATTTT. Encoded protein: CASSLRGTTGRKYQPQHF.

The chain uses TRBV29-1 and TRBJ1-5; 7 bases are a match to TRBD1. The V and J ends lost 5 bases and 2 bases, in that order; junction bases with no gene match: 9. Germline CDR1 is SQVTM and CDR2 is ANQGSEA. This CDR3 is 15 amino acids long. The DNA of the CDR3 is TGCAGCGTTATAGTACGGGACAGAGGCAATCAGCCCCAGCATTTT. This sequence encodes CSVIVRDRGNQPQHF.